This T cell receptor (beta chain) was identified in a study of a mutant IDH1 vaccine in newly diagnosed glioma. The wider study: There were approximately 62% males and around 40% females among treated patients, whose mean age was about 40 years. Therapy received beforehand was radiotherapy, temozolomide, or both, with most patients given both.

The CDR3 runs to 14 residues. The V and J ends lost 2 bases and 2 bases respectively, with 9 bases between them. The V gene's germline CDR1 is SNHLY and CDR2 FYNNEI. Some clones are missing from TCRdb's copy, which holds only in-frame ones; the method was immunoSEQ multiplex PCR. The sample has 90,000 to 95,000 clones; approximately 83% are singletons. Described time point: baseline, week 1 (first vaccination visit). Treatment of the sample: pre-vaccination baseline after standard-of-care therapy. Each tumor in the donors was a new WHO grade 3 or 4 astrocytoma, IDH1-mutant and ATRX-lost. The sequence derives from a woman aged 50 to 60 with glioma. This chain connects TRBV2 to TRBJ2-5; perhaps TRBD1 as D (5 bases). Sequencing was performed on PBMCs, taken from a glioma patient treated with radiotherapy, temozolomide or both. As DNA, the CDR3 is TGTGCCAGCAGTGAACAGGGAAAGCAAGAGACCCAGTACTTC. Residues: CASSEQGKQETQYF.